This TCR beta chain was sequenced during a study of CD8+ T cells in alopecia areata. Study-level background: Those patients who were treated received oral tofacitinib, which was given at 5 to 10 mg twice daily for moderate-to-severe alopecia areata.

Germline CDR1 reads LNHDA; CDR2 reads SQIVND (reference sequence). The CDR3 loop spans 14 amino acids. V was clipped by 3 bases and J by 9 bases, with 15 bases between them. With respect to this clone: Its antigen is unknown.

Treatment described: oral pan-JAK inhibitor, 5-10 mg twice daily. Notes on the study in general: Researchers report lesional scalp, most notably alopecia totalis/universalis, outstripped normal scalp in clonality.

Following extraction, RNA underwent reverse transcription to cDNA, which served as the sequencing template. The method was immunoSEQ multiplex PCR; TCRdb's version includes in-frame clones alone and lacks a portion of them. The sample has 250,000 to 300,000 clones, roughly 50% seen once. This clonotype originated in a human donor with alopecia areata. The source material was CD4+ T cells sorted from blood, sampled at week 24, from a patient treated with tofacitinib. The chain employs TRBV19 and TRBJ2-1; D tentatively fits TRBD1 or TRBD2 (5 bases each). The CDR3 loop is CASSIGALVGEQFF. CDR3 DNA sequence: TGTGCCAGTAGTATCGGGGCCCTAGTCGGTGAGCAGTTCTTC.